The 5 T cell receptor beta chains reported below all come from one sample, sequenced in a study of cytomegalovirus exposure and HLA in healthy donors. The PCR contained 60 Vbeta and 13 Jbeta primers. Sequencing used immunoSEQ multiplex PCR; TCRdb keeps in-frame clones, though not all of them. Among about 260,000 clones listed, approximately 85% were seen once. The sample comprised PBMCs. The source of these receptors is a woman aged 40 to 49 in good health and CMV-seropositive.

The V and J genes are TRBV7-9 and TRBJ2-7, with D possibly matching TRBD2 (5 bases). V lost 2 bases and J 6 bases, leaving 23 bases between the germline ends. The CDR3 runs to 17 residues. CDR1 and CDR2 (germline): SEHNR, FQNEAQ (reference sequence). The CDR3 region is CASSLIPPNREFGEQYF. The CDR3 DNA reads as TGTGCCAGCAGCTTAATTCCTCCAAATAGGGAGTTTGGCGAGCAGTACTTC.

Points on this clone: At one of its ends the junction is not consistent with the germline gene, which may arise from a read error. The rearrangement uses TRBV7-9 and TRBJ2-1; 7 bases are shared with TRBD2. In germline, CDR1 is SEHNR, CDR2 FQNEAQ (reference sequence). The CDR3 sequence is 16 residues long. The CDR3 region has the DNA TGTTCCAGCAGCTTCTCGGGAGGCAGCTCCTACAATGAGCAGTTCTTC. Its translation: CSSSFSGGSSYNEQFF.

In its sample, this clone was seen a few times. CDR3 in DNA: TGTGCCAGCAGTAAGACAGGGAACTATGGCTACACCTTC. The encoded protein is CASSKTGNYGYTF. This sequence joins TRBV21-1 and TRBJ1-2; the D call TRBD1 from the table was never checked on the DNA. TRBV21-1 is a recognized pseudogene. The CDR3 runs to 13 residues.

The genes are TRBV7-6 and TRBJ2-2; 9 bases are shared with TRBD1. J was trimmed by 3 bases and V by 2 bases; bases with no gene match: 1. The CDR3 has 15 residues. Germline V lookup: CDR1 SGHVS, CDR2 FNYEAQ. CDR3 in amino acids: CASSLRQGDTGELFF. CDR3 sequence (DNA): TGTGCCAGCAGCTTAAGACAGGGGGACACCGGGGAGCTGTTTTTT.

This chain joins TRBV7-8 and TRBJ2-7; TRBD2 is a possible D gene (5 bases). The CDR3 covers 15 residues. The germline gives CDR1 SGHVS, CDR2 FQNEAQ. Trimming cost V 4 bases and J 0 bases, with 13 bases left between them. The chain's CDR3 is CASSSRSGSSYEQYF. CDR3 nucleotide sequence: TGTGCCAGCAGCTCACGATCGGGGTCCTCCTACGAGCAGTACTTC.